The 13 T cell receptor beta chains given below trace back to one sample, sequenced in a study of blood T cell repertoires in COVID-19. Some clones are missing from TCRdb's copy, which holds only in-frame ones; the method was immunoSEQ multiplex PCR. Of some 100,000 clones listed, 86% were seen once; the top ten hold 10%. Material: peripheral blood. These receptors were collected from a man in his fifties with acute or convalescent COVID-19.

The chain couples TRBV6-5 to TRBJ1-2; TRBD1 might be the D (6 bases). Trimming shortened V by 5 bases and J by 4 bases, and 11 bases separated the two germline ends. Germline CDR1 reads MNHEY; CDR2 reads SVGAGI. The CDR3 extends over 13 amino acids. The CDR3 here is CASSRDRSYGYTF. DNA for the CDR3: TGTGCCAGCAGTAGAGACAGGTCCTATGGCTACACCTTC.

The chain joins TRBV6-1 to TRBJ2-7; no clear D. Germline assignment: CDR1 MNHNS and CDR2 SASEGT. This CDR3 contains 14 residues. The V end was cut by 1 base, the J end by 0 bases, with 7 bases between. For the CDR3, the DNA is TGTGCCAGCAGTGAAGGTGGCAACTCCTACGAGCAGTACTTC. Translated: CASSEGGNSYEQYF.

The chain employs TRBV29-1 and TRBJ2-1; D is unclear. CDR1 and CDR2 from the germline V gene are SQVTM and ANQGSEA. CDR3 length equals 12 residues. V gave up 7 bases and J gave up 4 bases, with 11 bases separating them. The CDR3 reads CSARHGYNEQFF. The DNA for the CDR3 is TGCAGCGCCAGACACGGATACAATGAGCAGTTCTTC.

A word on this clone: No DNA is shown, since the ends of the CDR3 on it are uncertain; the CDR3 is the one TCRdb lists. CDR3 protein: CASSFGAGGAFF. The rearrangement links TRBV5-4 to TRBJ1-1. Germline CDR1 reads SGHNT; CDR2 reads YYREEE (reference sequence). The CDR3 length is 12 residues, termini included.

The gene calls are TRBV13 and TRBJ1-2, with 7 positions matching TRBD1. This CDR3 comprises 17 residues. Trimming removed 0 bases from V and 1 base from J; junction bases left unmatched: 8. Germline-derived CDR1 and CDR2 are PRHDT and FYEKMQ (reference sequence). This CDR3 reads CASSLGNIGTDNYGYTF. The CDR3 coding sequence is TGTGCCAGCAGCTTAGGCAATATCGGGACAGATAACTATGGCTACACCTTC.

This chain joins TRBV11-3 and TRBJ2-7; weak D call: TRBD1 (5 bases). This CDR3 comprises 13 residues. With 5 bases removed from V and 2 bases from J, the gap between germline ends came to 10 bases. Germline-derived CDR1 and CDR2 are SGHNT and YENEEA. The CDR3 loop reads CASSLQVPYEQYF. In DNA form, the CDR3 reads TGTGCCAGCAGCCTACAGGTCCCCTACGAGCAGTACTTC.

The rearrangement joins TRBV7-9 to TRBJ1-6; possibly TRBD1 for D (5 bases). Trimming cost V 5 bases and J 9 bases, with 17 bases left between them. Germline V gives CDR1 SEHNR, CDR2 FQNEAQ (reference sequence). The CDR3 runs 15 residues. In DNA, the CDR3 is TGTGCCAGCAGCCCGGCATCCGCGGGGGTTTCACCCCTCCACTTT. It translates to CASSPASAGVSPLHF.

The gene calls are TRBV7-3 and TRBJ1-2; 7 positions match TRBD1. Germline V CDR1 and CDR2: SGHTA, FQGTGA. J was trimmed by 7 bases and V by 4 bases; bases with no gene match: 6. CDR3 length: 13 amino acids. CDR3 region: CASSSSGGSGYTF. The CDR3 DNA sequence: TGTGCCAGCAGCTCATCAGGGGGTAGTGGCTACACCTTC. Full variable domain (missing parts from reference TRBV7-3 and TRBJ1-2): GAGVSQTPSNKVTEKGKYVELRCDPISGHTALYWYRQSLGQGPEFLIYFQGTGAADDSGLPNDRFFAVRPEGSVSTLKIQRTERGDSAVYLCASSSSGGSGYTFGSGTRLTVV.

The V call is TRBV7-9, the J call TRBJ1-2; D not resolved. Trimming cost V 5 bases and J 8 bases, with 15 bases left between them. Germline V gene data show CDR1 as SEHNR and CDR2 as FQNEAQ (reference sequence). The CDR3 has 13 residues. The CDR3 region has the DNA TGTGCCAGCAGCAGCGGACTGGTCAGAGGCTACACCTTC. It yields the protein CASSSGLVRGYTF.

The chain is built from TRBV3-1 (or the pseudogene TRBV3-2) and TRBJ1-2; 8 nucleotides match TRBD1. The J segment lost 3 bases and the V segment lost 1 base, leaving 7 bases of the junction unmatched. CDR1 and CDR2 from the germline V gene are LGHDT and YNNKEL (reference sequence). This CDR3 contains 16 residues. CDR3 residues: CASSQASRGRYYGYTF. CDR3 nucleotide sequence: TGTGCCAGCAGCCAAGCCAGCAGGGGGCGATACTATGGCTACACCTTC.

This sequence joins TRBV19 and TRBJ2-3; maybe TRBD2 (6 bases). From germline, CDR1 is LNHDA and CDR2 SQIVND (reference sequence). This CDR3 comprises 16 residues. V was cut by 1 base and J by 0 bases, with 11 bases left in between. DNA for the CDR3: TGTGCCAGTAGTATAGGGGCAGGGACTAGCACAGATACGCAGTATTTT. As protein: CASSIGAGTSTDTQYF.

This clone showed up just once. DNA for the CDR3: TGTGCCAGCAGCTTCCCCTTGGGGGGGGGTGACAATGAGCAGTTCTTC. Protein sequence: CASSFPLGGGDNEQFF. The gene calls are TRBV7-9 and TRBJ2-1; the match to TRBD2 covers 7 bases. The germline V gene encodes CDR1 SEHNR and CDR2 FQNEAQ (reference sequence). The CDR3 spans 16 residues. The junction had 10 bases not matched to a gene; V was cut back by 3 bases and J by 5 bases. Looking up the rest from reference TRBV7-9 and TRBJ2-1 gives the full variable domain: DTGVSQNPRHKITKRGQNVTFRCDPISEHNRLYWYRQTLGQGPEFLTYFQNEAQLEKSRLLSDRFSAERPKGSFSTLEIQRTEQGDSAMYLCASSFPLGGGDNEQFFGPGTRLTVL.

This clone was found once. The chain employs TRBV5-1 and TRBJ2-3; D not certain. Per germline, CDR1 SGHRS and CDR2 YFSETQ. This CDR3 comprises 13 residues. Trimming took off 7 bases at V and 2 bases at J, with 11 bases between the two ends. CDR3 sequence reads: CASYELLTDTQYF. The DNA for the CDR3 is TGCGCCAGCTACGAGCTTCTCACAGATACGCAGTATTTT.